One sample yielded the 29 T cell receptor beta chains listed below, sequenced in a study of CD4+ T cells in melanoma. Here immunoSEQ multiplex PCR was the method, and the copy in TCRdb shows in-frame clones only, minus some. This sample has around 20,000 clones, with about 80% found just once. Sequenced input: cells from a culture (not recorded whether cultured in vitro). The receptors derive from a human donor with melanoma.

V usage is TRBV5-4 and J usage is TRBJ1-1, with TRBD1 as a possible D gene (5 bases). The CDR3 is 15 amino acids. From germline, CDR1 is SGHNT and CDR2 YYREEE (reference sequence). Between the trimmed V and J ends, which lost 4 bases and 6 bases, there was a span of 19 bases. The CDR3 sequence: CASSLPRQGPPEAFF. DNA for the CDR3: TGTGCCAGCAGCCTCCCGAGGCAGGGCCCGCCTGAAGCTTTCTTT.

The chain has TRBV19 and TRBJ1-2; D gene ambiguous. V gave up 7 bases and J gave up 6 bases, with 15 bases separating them. This CDR3 has 13 residues. CDR1 is LNHDA, CDR2 SQIVND, per germline (reference sequence). The CDR3 DNA reads TGTGCCAGTAAGGTCGAAGGCCGCGATGGCTACACCTTC. Protein sequence: CASKVEGRDGYTF.

The chain uses TRBV9 and TRBJ1-3, with D maybe TRBD1 (5 bases). With 3 bases removed from V and 0 bases from J, the gap between germline ends came to 19 bases. CDR1 SGDLS and CDR2 YYNGEE come from the germline V gene. This CDR3 contains 18 residues. The CDR3 nucleotides read TGTGCCAGCAGCGAGGGCCCCGGAGGGGCTCACTCTGGAAACACCATATATTTT. This translates into CASSEGPGGAHSGNTIYF. The full variable domain, in which reference TRBV9 and TRBJ1-3 provide the parts outside the CDR3, is DSGVTQTPKHLITATGQRVTLRCSPRSGDLSVYWYQQSLDQGLQFLIQYYNGEERAKGNILERFSAQQFPDLHSELNLSSLELGDSALYFCASSEGPGGAHSGNTIYFGEGSWLTVV.

This chain links TRBV6-5 with TRBJ1-6; D is undetermined. The CDR3 covers 12 residues. CDR1 and CDR2 from the germline V gene are MNHEY and SVGAGI. The ends were cut back, 6 bases at V and 9 bases at J, with 9 bases in the middle. The CDR3 DNA reads TGTGCCAGCAGGACCATGACTTCACCCCTCCACTTT. This sequence encodes CASRTMTSPLHF.

As DNA, the CDR3 is TGTGCCAGCAGCGTTAGATCTAGTCAGGGGGGGAATGAGCAGTTCTTC. Its protein product is CASSVRSSQGGNEQFF. The J gene is TRBJ2-1, the V gene TRBV7-2, with D perhaps matching TRBD1 or TRBD2 (7 bases each). From germline, CDR1 is SGHTA and CDR2 FQGNSA. V was pared by 5 bases and J by 7 bases, with 21 bases between. The CDR3 sequence is 16 residues long.

In this sample, this clone turned up a few times. This chain uses TRBV11-1 with TRBJ1-2, with D perhaps TRBD1 (5 bases). Trimming cost V 3 bases and J 6 bases, with 14 bases left between them. Germline-derived CDR1 and CDR2 are SGHAT and FQDESV (reference sequence). This CDR3 is 14 amino acids long. Written as DNA, the CDR3 is TGTGCCAGCAGCTTTGGTCTTGGGGGTAATGGCTACACCTTC. Residues: CASSFGLGGNGYTF.

The gene calls are TRBV9 and TRBJ1-6; 7 bases agree with TRBD1. This CDR3 spans 14 amino acids. CDR1 and CDR2 from the germline V gene are SGDLS and YYNGEE. V lost 4 bases and J lost 4; bases outside the gene matches: 2. The CDR3 sequence: CASSLGQYNSPLHF. The CDR3 DNA reads TGTGCCAGCAGCCTGGGACAGTATAATTCACCCCTCCACTTT.

CDR3 region: CASSPSREEQFF. The CDR3 nucleotides read TGTGCCAGCTCACCATCTCGGGAGGAGCAGTTCTTC. This sequence joins TRBV18 and TRBJ2-1, with a possible D match to TRBD2 (6 bases). Germline-derived CDR1 and CDR2 are KGHSH and LQKENI. This CDR3 is 12 amino acids long. The V end lost 2 bases, the J end lost 10 bases, and 9 bases lay between the germline ends.

V is TRBV7-9 and J is TRBJ2-3; 9 positions match TRBD2. Per the germline V gene, CDR1 is SEHNR and CDR2 is FQNEAQ (reference sequence). The CDR3 is 15 residues long. The V and J ends lost 5 bases and 5 bases, in that order; junction bases with no gene match: 8. CDR3 in amino acids: CASSHGSGGEDTQYF. CDR3 in DNA: TGTGCCAGCAGCCACGGTAGCGGGGGTGAAGATACGCAGTATTTT.

This chain connects TRBV21-1 to TRBJ1-4; the listed D gene, TRBD1, was not tested against the DNA. TRBV21-1 is designated a pseudogene. The CDR3 has 15 residues. CDR3 nucleotides: TGTGCCAGCAGCAAGAAGGCACAGATTAATGAAAAACTGTTTTTT. Translation gives CASSKKAQINEKLFF.

The chain links TRBV6-6 to TRBJ1-6, with 9 bases lining up with TRBD1. V lost 1 base and J lost 10; bases outside the gene matches: 5. Germline CDR1 and CDR2: MNHNY and SVGAGI (reference sequence). This CDR3 has 15 residues. The CDR3 DNA follows: TGTGCCAGCAGTTACTTGGGACAGGGAAGGTCACCCCTCCACTTT. The encoded protein is CASSYLGQGRSPLHF.

The chain employs TRBV2 and TRBJ1-2; no definite D call. This CDR3 has 15 amino acids. The V gene's germline CDR1 is SNHLY and CDR2 FYNNEI. V was cut by 1 base and J by 6 bases, with 15 bases left in between. CDR3 bases: TGTGCCAGCAGTGAAGTCGACCCGTTGGGAAATGGCTACACCTTC. Its protein product is CASSEVDPLGNGYTF. Based on the CDR3 plus reference TRBV2 and TRBJ1-2, the full variable domain is EPEVTQTPSHQVTQMGQEVILRCVPISNHLYFYWYRQILGQKVEFLVSFYNNEISEKSEIFDDQFSVERPDGSNFTLKIRSTKLEDSAMYFCASSEVDPLGNGYTFGSGTRLTVV.

The DNA for the CDR3 is TGTGCCAGCTCACCCTACAGGGATGGTGAAAAACTGTTTTTT. Its protein is CASSPYRDGEKLFF. The chain is built from TRBV18 and TRBJ1-4; D might be TRBD1 (6 bases). The germline V gene has CDR1 KGHSH and CDR2 LQKENI. Trimming cost V 3 bases and J 7 bases, with 12 bases left between them. The CDR3 extends over 14 amino acids.

This chain uses TRBV10-3 with TRBJ2-7; D is possibly TRBD1 or TRBD2 (6 bases each). Germline-derived CDR1 and CDR2 are ENHRY and SYGVKD. There are 12 residues in the CDR3. Trimming left V 6 bases short and J 6 bases short, with 12 bases between. CDR3 in amino acids: CAIRQGGFEQYF. Written as DNA, the CDR3 is TGTGCCATCAGACAGGGAGGTTTCGAGCAGTACTTC.

The CDR3 bases are TGCGCCAGCAGCTTGGAGCCCCAATTCTCTGGAAACACCATATATTTT. Encoded protein: CASSLEPQFSGNTIYF. The V call is TRBV5-1, the J call TRBJ1-3; D not certain. With 0 bases removed from V and 0 bases from J, the gap between germline ends came to 10 bases. This CDR3 spans 16 amino acids. Germline loops: CDR1 SGHRS, CDR2 YFSETQ.

The V call is TRBV7-3, the J call TRBJ2-5; 14 bases are a match to TRBD2. Losses at the gene ends were 5 bases for V and 1 base for J; bases not matched to a gene: 9. Germline V gene lookup returns CDR1 SGHTA and CDR2 FQGTGA. The CDR3 is 18 amino acids. The DNA for the CDR3 is TGTGCCAGCAGCCGCGCCGGACTAGCGGGGGGAACCCAAGAGACCCAGTACTTC. Amino acids: CASSRAGLAGGTQETQYF.

This clone was detected a few times. The chain couples TRBV6-1 to TRBJ1-2; a possible D gene is TRBD1 (6 bases). This CDR3 spans 14 amino acids. Trimming left V 7 bases short and J 3 bases short, with 15 bases between. Germline V lookup: CDR1 MNHNS, CDR2 SASEGT. For the CDR3, the DNA is TGTGCCAGCAAAGAACAGGGATTTGACTATGGCTACACCTTC. Protein sequence: CASKEQGFDYGYTF.

There are a few counts of this clone. The CDR3 loop reads CAWVPSGTGVVGYTF. CDR3 bases: TGTGCCTGGGTGCCGTCCGGGACAGGGGTCGTTGGCTACACCTTC. The V gene is TRBV30, the J gene TRBJ1-2; 10 bases fit TRBD1. This CDR3 has 15 amino acids. V trimming: 5 bases; J trimming: 7 bases; junction bases outside the gene matches: 13. The germline V gene encodes CDR1 GTSNPN and CDR2 SVGIG (reference sequence). The full variable domain, rest sourced from reference TRBV30 and TRBJ1-2, is SQTIHQWPATLVQPVGSPLSLECTVEGTSNPNLYWYRQAAGRGLQLLFYSVGIGQISSEVPQNLSASRPQDRQFILSSKKLLLSDSGFYLCAWVPSGTGVVGYTFGSGTRLTVV.

The chain links TRBV27 to TRBJ1-5, with a possible D match to TRBD1 (5 bases). The V and J ends lost 1 base and 5 bases respectively, with 9 bases between them. Per germline, CDR1 MNHEY and CDR2 SMNVEV (reference sequence). The CDR3 covers 14 residues. The CDR3 here is CASSLWGADQPQHF. The CDR3 bases are TGTGCCAGCAGTTTATGGGGCGCTGATCAGCCCCAGCATTTT.

The V gene is TRBV28, the J gene TRBJ2-3; maybe TRBD1 (6 bases). This CDR3 region has 15 residues. Trimming stripped 1 base from V and 3 bases from J, with 11 bases between. Per the germline V gene, CDR1 is MDHEN and CDR2 is SYDVKM. CDR3 DNA: TGTGCCAGCAGTTTATCGCAGGGGAGAACAGATACGCAGTATTTT. It codes for CASSLSQGRTDTQYF.

The V gene is TRBV4-1, the J gene TRBJ1-6; D is possibly TRBD1 (5 bases). The CDR3 loop spans 17 amino acids. Trimming pared 3 bases from V and 0 bases from J, leaving 12 bases between. Germline values: CDR1 MGHRA, CDR2 YSYEKL. In DNA form, the CDR3 reads TGCGCCAGCAGCCAGGGGACCTCCGGCTCCTATAATTCACCCCTCCACTTT. It translates to CASSQGTSGSYNSPLHF.

The chain employs TRBV2 and TRBJ1-4; D is perhaps TRBD1 (5 bases). The CDR3 has 17 amino acids. The germline CDR1 and CDR2 sequences are SNHLY and FYNNEI. Trimming removed 3 bases at V and 7 bases at J, with 21 bases between. CDR3 coding DNA: TGTGCCAGCAGTGATGAACTCCTCAGGGCTCTTGGTGAAAAACTGTTTTTT. This translates into CASSDELLRALGEKLFF.

This chain joins TRBV9 and TRBJ2-4, with a weak D call TRBD2 (6 bases). Per the germline V gene, CDR1 is SGDLS and CDR2 is YYNGEE. CDR3 length: 13 amino acids. Trimming stripped 3 bases from V and 9 bases from J, with 13 bases between. CDR3 in amino acids: CASSAGLNPIQYF. In DNA, the CDR3 is TGTGCCAGCAGCGCGGGACTCAACCCCATTCAGTACTTC.

V is TRBV30 and J is TRBJ2-3, with 8 bases fitting TRBD2. The CDR3 has 14 amino acids. J lost 3 bases, V lost 5 bases, and 7 bases had no gene match. Germline CDR1 reads GTSNPN; CDR2 reads SVGIG (reference sequence). The CDR3, as DNA: TGTGCCTGGTCACCGGGACTAGGTACAGATACGCAGTATTTT. It specifies CAWSPGLGTDTQYF.

This CDR3 reads CASSYDRSSYNEQFF. The CDR3 coding sequence is TGTGCCAGCAGTTACGACCGGAGCTCCTACAATGAGCAGTTCTTC. The chain recombines TRBV6-5 with TRBJ2-1, with D hard to call. V was pared by 2 bases and J by 0 bases, with 8 bases between. In germline, CDR1 is MNHEY, CDR2 SVGAGI. The length of the CDR3 is 15 residues.

The chain employs TRBV7-2 and TRBJ1-1; D ambiguous. Between the trimmed V and J ends, which lost 4 bases and 0 bases, there was a span of 12 bases. The CDR3 extends over 15 amino acids. The germline CDR1 and CDR2 sequences are SGHTA and FQGNSA. For the CDR3, the DNA is TGTGCCAGCAGCTCAGCCGCCAGTATGAACACTGAAGCTTTCTTT. The encoded protein is CASSSAASMNTEAFF.

The chain uses TRBV4-1 and TRBJ1-2; 8 nucleotides match TRBD1. Germline loops: CDR1 MGHRA, CDR2 YSYEKL. The CDR3 runs to 14 residues. V was clipped by 1 base and J by 8 bases; unmatched bases: 6. CDR3 in DNA: TGCGCCAGCAGCCAAGGGACAGGGACGCGAGGCTACACCTTC. Amino acids: CASSQGTGTRGYTF.

The chain uses TRBV5-1 and TRBJ2-2; D gene ambiguous. With 2 bases removed from V and 1 base from J, the gap between germline ends came to 6 bases. Germline-derived CDR1 and CDR2 are SGHRS and YFSETQ. The CDR3 sequence is 14 residues long. CDR3 sequence (DNA): TGCGCCAGCAGCTTTGCGGTGAACACCGGGGAGCTGTTTTTT. As protein: CASSFAVNTGELFF.

The chain links TRBV7-9 to TRBJ2-7, with D perhaps TRBD1 (7 bases). This CDR3 region has 13 residues. V lost 4 bases, J lost 9 bases, and 16 bases lay in between. Germline CDR1 reads SEHNR; CDR2 reads FQNEAQ (reference sequence). The CDR3 sequence: CASSSQEQGGQYF. The CDR3 nucleotides are TGTGCCAGCAGCTCTCAGGAGCAGGGGGGGCAGTACTTC.